This record covers a single TCR beta chain. Its antigen is unidentified. Described treatment: 15 to 20 received Ad26.COV2.S at low or high dose, single or two shots; about 5 received placebo; per-sample allocation not given. Sampling was performed 63 days after the first vaccine or placebo injection. The sample is drawn from a study of Ad26.COV2.S vaccination and SARS-CoV-2 variants. Study information: The donor participated in the COV1001 trial, in its Ad26.COV2.S arm. Recipients of Ad26.COV2.S got it intramuscularly, once or twice 56 days apart.

Generated by immunoSEQ multiplex PCR, the TCRdb table keeps only in-frame clones and is missing some. The table lists about 400,000 clones, roughly 90% of them singletons. This CDR3 has 15 amino acids. Trimming pared 0 bases from V and 5 bases from J, leaving 12 bases between. The germline V gene encodes CDR1 SGHRS and CDR2 YFSETQ. Overall study results and limits: Following vaccination, spike-specific CD8+ and CD4+ T cell responses reportedly exhibited substantial breadth. Placebo and vaccine recipients had non-spike TCR breadth that was similar.

The rearrangement links TRBV5-1 to TRBJ2-1; the D gene is possibly TRBD2 (6 bases). The sequencing used peripheral blood, collected in a trial of Ad26.COV2.S vaccine versus placebo. The sequence was collected from a person between 18 and 65 years old who received the Ad26.COV2.S COVID-19 vaccine or a placebo. In DNA, the CDR3 is TGCGCCAGCAGCTTGGTGGCGGGACCAAACAATGAGCAGTTCTTC. The encoded protein is CASSLVAGPNNEQFF. Full variable domain (remainder filled in from reference TRBV5-1 and TRBJ2-1): KAGVTQTPRYLIKTRGQQVTLSCSPISGHRSVSWYQQTPGQGLQFLFEYFSETQRNKGNFPGRFSGRQFSNSRSEMNVSTLELGDSALYLCASSLVAGPNNEQFFGPGTRLTVL.